This T cell receptor (beta chain) was sequenced in a study of CD8+ T cells in alopecia areata. Study conclusions and caveats: Affected scalp, especially in alopecia totalis/universalis, had a higher clonality than normal scalp did. Mouse data revealed clearer TCR sharing than patient data did, a gap possibly tied to HLA.

This clone was seen a few times. Its specificity is not known. The same CDR3 arises from other DNA sequences in this sample as well. RNA was isolated and reverse transcribed to cDNA, the sequencing template. Repertoires were generated with immunoSEQ multiplex PCR, while TCRdb's copy carries only in-frame clones and drops some. The sample records 150,000 or so clones, more than 45% being singletons. The CDR3 has 12 residues. Germline CDR1 reads SQVTM; CDR2 reads ANQGSEA. The V segment lost 6 bases and the J segment 4 bases; nucleotides outside the gene matches: 5. Alopecia areata patients gave lesional scalp punch biopsies and peripheral blood samples. Researchers picked out CD4+ and CD8+ T cells from PBMCs by sorting.

The chain uses TRBV29-1 and TRBJ2-5; TRBD1 matches at 7 bases. The sequencing sample was made of CD4+ T cells sorted from blood. The clonotype comes from a human donor with alopecia areata. The DNA for the CDR3 is TGCAGCGTCCGACAGGGACGAGAGACCCAGTACTTC. Its protein is CSVRQGRETQYF.